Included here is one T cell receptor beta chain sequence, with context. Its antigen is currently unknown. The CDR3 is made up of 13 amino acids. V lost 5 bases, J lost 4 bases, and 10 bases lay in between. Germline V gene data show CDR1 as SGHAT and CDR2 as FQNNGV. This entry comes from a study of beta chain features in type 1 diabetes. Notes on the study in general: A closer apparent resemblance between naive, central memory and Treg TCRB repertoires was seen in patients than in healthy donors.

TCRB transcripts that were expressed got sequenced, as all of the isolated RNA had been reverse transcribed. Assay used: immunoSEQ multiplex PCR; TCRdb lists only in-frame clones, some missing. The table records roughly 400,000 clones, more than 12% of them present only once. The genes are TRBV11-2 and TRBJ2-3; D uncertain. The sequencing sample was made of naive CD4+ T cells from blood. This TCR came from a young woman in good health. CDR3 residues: CASSRDLADTQYF. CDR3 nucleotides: TGTGCCAGCAGCCGTGACTTAGCAGATACGCAGTATTTT.